Each of the 30 T cell receptor beta chains below was sequenced from the same sample in a study of cytomegalovirus exposure and HLA in healthy donors. The primer mix had 60 Vbeta and 13 Jbeta primers. TCRdb's copy holds only in-frame clones and misses some; the assay was immunoSEQ multiplex PCR. The sample lists 110,000 to 150,000 clones, about 82% occurring once. The sequencing sample was made of PBMCs. These receptor sequences come from a woman aged 40 to 50 in good health and CMV-seropositive.

The chain has TRBV28 and TRBJ2-1; D is possibly TRBD2 (7 bases). CDR3 length: 15 residues. Trimming left V 2 bases short and J 4 bases short, with 12 bases between. Germline V gene sequence: CDR1 MDHEN, CDR2 SYDVKM. The CDR3 region has the DNA TGTGCCAGCAGTTTAGGGGGGGCTCTTTACAATGAGCAGTTCTTC. It translates to CASSLGGALYNEQFF.

The V call is TRBV30, the J call TRBJ2-6, with 10 bases fitting TRBD1. V lost 3 bases to trimming and J lost 4 bases; unmatched junction nucleotides: 6. This CDR3 has 16 amino acids. Germline loops: CDR1 GTSNPN, CDR2 SVGIG (reference sequence). CDR3 sequence: CAWRRDRGSGANVLTF. CDR3 in DNA: TGTGCCTGGAGGCGGGACAGGGGTTCCGGGGCCAACGTCCTGACTTTC.

This sequence joins TRBV30 and TRBJ1-4, with D unclear. V was shortened by 0 bases and J by 0 bases, with 8 bases between the two germline ends. The CDR3 has 15 amino acids. The V gene's germline CDR1 is GTSNPN and CDR2 SVGIG (reference sequence). In DNA form, the CDR3 reads TGTGCCTGGAGTGTACTAGGATCAACTAATGAAAAACTGTTTTTT. Protein sequence: CAWSVLGSTNEKLFF. The full variable domain, its missing parts supplied by reference TRBV30 and TRBJ1-4, is SQTIHQWPATLVQPVGSPLSLECTVEGTSNPNLYWYRQAAGRGLQLLFYSVGIGQISSEVPQNLSASRPQDRQFILSSKKLLLSDSGFYLCAWSVLGSTNEKLFFGSGTQLSVL.

The CDR3 region has the DNA TGTGCCAGCAGTTCGGGACAGGTCAGCTCCTACGAGCAGTACTTC. This codes for CASSSGQVSSYEQYF. The genes are TRBV27 and TRBJ2-7; the match to TRBD1 covers 8 bases. Trimming cost V 4 bases and J 0 bases; bases outside gene matches: 5. Germline CDR1 is MNHEY and CDR2 is SMNVEV (reference sequence). The CDR3 extends over 15 amino acids.

The sample holds one count of this clone. The chain carries TRBV27 and TRBJ2-5; D is unclear. The germline gives CDR1 MNHEY, CDR2 SMNVEV (reference sequence). This CDR3 contains 13 residues. V lost 2 bases to trimming and J lost 1 base, with 5 bases between them. The CDR3 spells CASSLNSQETQYF. CDR3 DNA: TGTGCCAGCAGTTTAAACAGCCAAGAGACCCAGTACTTC.

The V and J genes are TRBV4-1 and TRBJ2-6; D is possibly TRBD2 (7 bases). Trimming left V 1 base short and J 1 base short, with 20 bases between. The germline gives CDR1 MGHRA, CDR2 YSYEKL. The CDR3 has 20 amino acids. CDR3 DNA: TGCGCCAGCAGCCAAGGAGGGGGGGGCAGGCCAAGGTCTGGGGCCAACGTCCTGACTTTC. It is translated as CASSQGGGGRPRSGANVLTF.

The chain is built from TRBV28 and TRBJ1-3; no reliable D call. V was trimmed by 5 bases and J by 4 bases, leaving 3 bases between them. CDR3 size: 11 residues. Germline loops: CDR1 MDHEN, CDR2 SYDVKM. CDR3 in DNA: TGTGCCAGCAGTCTCGGAAACACCATATATTTT. This codes for CASSLGNTIYF. The variable domain in full, completed from reference TRBV28 and TRBJ1-3, reads DVKVTQSSRYLVKRTGEKVFLECVQDMDHENMFWYRQDPGLGLRLIYFSYDVKMKEKGDIPEGYSVSREKKERFSLILESASTNQTSMYLCASSLGNTIYFGEGSWLTVV.

This clone occurred once. The chain is built from TRBV18 and TRBJ1-1; no clear D. V lost 2 bases, J lost 4 bases, and 14 bases lay in between. The germline gives CDR1 KGHSH, CDR2 LQKENI. The CDR3 consists of 15 residues. The CDR3 DNA follows: TGTGCCAGCTCACCAACAAATAAACCGGGCACTGAAGCTTTCTTT. This codes for CASSPTNKPGTEAFF.

This chain links TRBV19 with TRBJ2-7, with D tentatively TRBD2 (6 bases). V lost 1 base and J lost 8, with 15 bases in between. This CDR3 is built from 14 residues. The germline V gene encodes CDR1 LNHDA and CDR2 SQIVND (reference sequence). CDR3 DNA: TGTGCCAGTAGTATAGTTTTTCCAGGAGGGAAGCAGTACTTC. Translated, it gives CASSIVFPGGKQYF.

This chain links TRBV19 with TRBJ1-1; tentative D call: TRBD1 (6 bases). Trimming removed 3 bases from V and 4 bases from J, with 12 bases in between. Germline CDR1 is LNHDA and CDR2 is SQIVND (reference sequence). CDR3 length: 14 residues. CDR3 in DNA: TGTGCCAGTAGTATTCCAGGGGCCCCCACTGAAGCTTTCTTT. This gives the protein CASSIPGAPTEAFF.

This clone was recorded once. The chain has TRBV7-9 and TRBJ2-5; 7 nucleotides agree with TRBD2. The CDR3 is made up of 16 amino acids. J gave up 5 bases and V 6 bases, and 15 bases lay outside the gene matches. Germline assignment: CDR1 SEHNR and CDR2 FQNEAQ (reference sequence). The CDR3 is CASRSRDYHTDETQYF. As DNA, the CDR3 is TGTGCCAGCAGGAGCCGGGACTATCATACCGATGAGACCCAGTACTTC.

This clone has a handful of counts. This chain links TRBV5-6 with TRBJ1-1; D perhaps matches TRBD1 (6 bases). V was trimmed by 6 bases and J by 0 bases, leaving 12 bases between them. Germline CDR1 is SGHDT and CDR2 is YYEEEE. The CDR3 has 14 amino acids. In nucleotides, the CDR3 is TGTGCCAGCACCCAGACAGGCATGAACACTGAAGCTTTCTTT. Translation gives CASTQTGMNTEAFF.

The chain joins TRBV9 to TRBJ2-3; D is possibly TRBD1 (5 bases). This CDR3 contains 15 residues. The V end was cut by 4 bases, the J end by 0 bases, with 12 bases between. CDR1 is SGDLS, CDR2 YYNGEE, per germline. The CDR3 DNA reads as TGTGCCAGCAGCCGACAGACAGTAAGCACAGATACGCAGTATTTT. Residues: CASSRQTVSTDTQYF.

The V gene is TRBV28, the J gene TRBJ1-2, with a weak D call TRBD1 (6 bases). Per germline, CDR1 MDHEN and CDR2 SYDVKM. This CDR3 is 13 amino acids long. V lost 2 bases and J lost 8, with 12 bases in between. In DNA form, the CDR3 reads TGTGCCAGCAGTTTACCAGGGGCCGCCGGCTACACCTTC. As protein: CASSLPGAAGYTF.

The V call is TRBV7-2, the J call TRBJ2-5; 9 bases align to TRBD2. CDR3 length: 16 residues. The J segment lost 8 bases and the V segment lost 4 bases, leaving 14 bases of the junction unmatched. The germline V gene encodes CDR1 SGHTA and CDR2 FQGNSA. The CDR3 DNA reads TGTGCCAGCAGCTCCGGAGGCCCTCTAGCGGGACTCACCCAGTACTTC. The encoded protein is CASSSGGPLAGLTQYF.

The V gene is TRBV30, the J gene TRBJ1-1, with 8 bases identical to TRBD1. CDR1 is GTSNPN, CDR2 SVGIG, per germline (reference sequence). V was pared by 4 bases and J by 4 bases, with 5 bases of the junction left unmatched. The CDR3 has 13 residues. CDR3 amino acids: CAWNQGASTEAFF. CDR3 DNA sequence: TGTGCCTGGAACCAGGGGGCGAGCACTGAAGCTTTCTTT.

The genes are TRBV28 and TRBJ2-7, with 9 bases matching TRBD1. The CDR3 consists of 15 residues. Trimming at V came to 6 bases and at J to 7 bases, leaving 13 bases not matched to a gene. Germline CDR1 and CDR2: MDHEN and SYDVKM. CDR3 amino acids: CASRRTGGDTREQYF. The CDR3 nucleotides are TGTGCCAGCAGACGTACAGGGGGCGACACTCGGGAGCAGTACTTC.

This chain connects TRBV4-2 to TRBJ2-1, with 11 bases identical to TRBD2. Germline V gene sequence: CDR1 LGHNA, CDR2 YNFKEQ. The V gene end was trimmed by 1 base and the J gene end by 7 bases; junction bases not matched to a gene: 6. The CDR3 has 16 amino acids. The CDR3 region is CASSQVLAGGQNEQFF. Here the CDR3 DNA reads TGTGCCAGCAGCCAAGTATTAGCGGGAGGGCAAAATGAGCAGTTCTTC.

The gene calls are TRBV7-2 and TRBJ2-3, with a weak D call TRBD1 (6 bases). CDR1 and CDR2 from the germline V gene are SGHTA and FQGNSA. The CDR3 consists of 14 residues. The V end lost 3 bases, the J end lost 2 bases, and 9 bases lay between the germline ends. CDR3: CASSLTGPTDTQYF. CDR3 nucleotides: TGTGCCAGCAGCTTGACAGGACCCACAGATACGCAGTATTTT.

The V and J genes are TRBV7-2 and TRBJ2-1; TRBD2 matches at 11 bases. Germline V gene data show CDR1 as SGHTA and CDR2 as FQGNSA. The V and J ends lost 8 bases and 4 bases, in that order; junction bases with no gene match: 10. CDR3 length: 16 residues. The CDR3 is CASRSGTSGFYNEQFF. The CDR3 DNA sequence: TGTGCCAGCCGCTCCGGGACTAGCGGTTTTTACAATGAGCAGTTCTTC.

The rearrangement joins TRBV9 to TRBJ2-1; D not resolved. The V end lost 6 bases, the J end lost 2 bases, and 15 bases lay between the germline ends. Germline loops: CDR1 SGDLS, CDR2 YYNGEE. The CDR3 is 15 residues long. CDR3: CASNPGSSAYNEQFF. CDR3 nucleotides: TGTGCCAGCAACCCCGGGTCATCCGCCTACAATGAGCAGTTCTTC.

The V gene is TRBV9, the J gene TRBJ2-7; 8 nucleotides match TRBD2. The germline V gene has CDR1 SGDLS and CDR2 YYNGEE. CDR3 size: 13 residues. V lost 4 bases to trimming and J lost 4 bases; unmatched junction nucleotides: 4. This CDR3 is CASSPSGSYEQYF. CDR3 bases: TGTGCCAGCAGCCCGAGCGGGAGTTACGAGCAGTACTTC.

The chain has TRBV28 and TRBJ1-4; D is undetermined. Trimming stripped 2 bases from V and 6 bases from J, with 10 bases between. From germline, CDR1 is MDHEN and CDR2 SYDVKM. This CDR3 contains 14 residues. The CDR3, as DNA: TGTGCCAGCAGTTTAGGGCAGGCTCATGAAAAACTGTTTTTT. It encodes CASSLGQAHEKLFF.

V is TRBV7-9 and J is TRBJ2-2; TRBD1 agrees at 7 bases. Germline V gives CDR1 SEHNR, CDR2 FQNEAQ (reference sequence). The ends lost 5 bases at V and 2 bases at J; junction bases unmatched: 5. The CDR3 totals 15 residues. CDR3: CASSRQGSNTGELFF. In DNA, the CDR3 is TGTGCCAGCAGCCGACAGGGCTCAAACACCGGGGAGCTGTTTTTT.

As to this clone: Germline is not matched at one junction end, which may reflect a read error. The chain has TRBV19 and TRBJ2-7; 7 positions agree with TRBD1. Germline V gene data show CDR1 as LNHDA and CDR2 as SQIVND (reference sequence). The CDR3 covers 9 residues. Here the CDR3 DNA reads TGTGCCCGAAAGACAGGGTGGGACTTC. Translation gives CARKTGWDF.

The rearrangement joins TRBV28 to TRBJ2-1, with D perhaps matching TRBD2 (7 bases). Trimming took 5 bases from V and 7 from J, leaving 21 bases between them. Germline V lookup: CDR1 MDHEN, CDR2 SYDVKM. The CDR3 runs to 16 residues. In DNA, the CDR3 is TGTGCCAGCAGTATACTAGGGGGAGGGCCTAATAATGAGCAGTTCTTC. Its translation: CASSILGGGPNNEQFF.

This chain links TRBV6-5 with TRBJ2-6; possibly TRBD1 for D (5 bases). The germline V and J ends were trimmed by 3 bases and 4 bases, with 10 bases remaining between them. The V gene's germline CDR1 is MNHEY and CDR2 SVGAGI. This CDR3 has 15 residues. CDR3 protein: CASSYQGSGANVLTF. The CDR3 DNA sequence: TGTGCCAGCAGTTATCAGGGCTCCGGGGCCAACGTCCTGACTTTC.

V usage is TRBV7-7 and J usage is TRBJ2-7; TRBD2 is a possible D gene (5 bases). Trimming left V 1 base short and J 6 bases short, with 13 bases between. CDR3 length equals 14 residues. Per the germline V gene, CDR1 is SSHAT and CDR2 is FNYEAQ (reference sequence). CDR3 sequence (DNA): TGTGCCAGCAGCTTAGGGGCGGGTTCTCGCGAGCAGTACTTC. It yields the protein CASSLGAGSREQYF. Together with reference TRBV7-7 and TRBJ2-7, the CDR3 gives the full variable domain: GAGVSQSPRYKVTKRGQDVTLRCDPISSHATLYWYQQALGQGPEFLTYFNYEAQPDKSGLPSDRFSAERPEGSISTLTIQRTEQRDSAMYRCASSLGAGSREQYFGPGTRLTVT.

CDR3 loop: CAISEGQGPEQYF. CDR3 in DNA: TGTGCCATCAGTGAAGGGCAGGGCCCCGAGCAGTACTTC. The chain is built from TRBV10-3 and TRBJ2-7, with a tentative D call TRBD1 (5 bases). CDR1 and CDR2 (germline): ENHRY, SYGVKD. There are 13 residues in the CDR3. The germline V and J ends were trimmed by 3 bases and 6 bases, with 12 bases remaining between them.

J is TRBJ2-7 and V is TRBV5-4; TRBD1 is a possible D gene (6 bases). The CDR3 sequence is 15 residues long. Looked up from germline, CDR1 is SGHNT and CDR2 is YYREEE (reference sequence). Trimming left V 1 base short and J 5 bases short, with 16 bases between. CDR3: CASSLNGGSGDEQYF. The CDR3 DNA sequence: TGTGCCAGCAGCTTGAATGGCGGGTCAGGGGACGAGCAGTACTTC.